The source of this T cell receptor beta chain is a study of T cells in Graves' hyperthyroidism and ophthalmopathy. The wider study: Peripheral blood was secured at the point of initial diagnosis, before any treatment. Study outcomes and limitations: Most thyroid clonotypes expanded above 0.001 were also detected in blood.

Authors of the study amplified TCR beta CDR3 regions from RNA transcripts. During a first-round RT-PCR of the TCR CDR3, the HTBI primer set was used. Each CDR3 protein is one row after TCRdb ran MiXCR on the multiplex PCR reads. The sample shows some 300,000 distinct CDR3 sequences, approximately 12% of them seen only once. Uncontrolled infection, other autoimmune disease, pregnancy or lactation led to exclusion. Blood was sampled at initial diagnosis of hyperthyroidism, prior to onset of any ophthalmopathy symptoms. The sample holds many counts of this clonotype. Its antigen is unknown. This sequence originates from a woman aged 30 to 39 with Graves' hyperthyroidism that later progressed to Graves' ophthalmopathy. Sequenced sample: blood.

DNA of the CDR3: TGCGCCAGCAGCCAAGATGATAATACGCAGTATTTT. This encodes CASSQDDNTQYF. V is TRBV4-1 and J is TRBJ2-3; D is unclear. Trimming took off 0 bases at V and 7 bases at J, with 5 bases between the two ends. This CDR3 has 12 residues. Germline V gene sequence: CDR1 MGHRA, CDR2 YSYEKL.